These 21 T cell receptor beta chains share one sample of origin, sequenced in a study of identical twins. TCRdb re-derived calls from the 5' RACE reads in MiXCR, one entry per CDR3 protein. The data hold some 1,600,000 distinct CDR3 sequences, with around 29% observed a single time. The sequencing sample was made of cord blood. The source is a newborn girl in good health.

The chain has TRBV27 and TRBJ1-4, with D uncertain. Trimming left V 4 bases short and J 4 bases short, with 19 bases between. The CDR3 is 17 amino acids. Per the germline V gene, CDR1 is MNHEY and CDR2 is SMNVEV (reference sequence). For the CDR3, the DNA is TGTGCCAGCAGTTACCAACCCCCTGGAAGCCTTAATGAAAAACTGTTTTTT. This sequence encodes CASSYQPPGSLNEKLFF.

The chain uses TRBV3-1 and TRBJ2-5; D ambiguous. Germline V lookup: CDR1 LGHDT, CDR2 YNNKEL (reference sequence). Trimming took off 1 base at V and 5 bases at J, with 11 bases between the two ends. The CDR3 consists of 14 residues. The DNA of the CDR3 is TGTGCCAGCAGCCAAGGGGCTCTGGGGGAGACCCAGTACTTC. Its translation is CASSQGALGETQYF.

This clonotype showed up just a few times. The chain carries TRBV20-1 and TRBJ1-2; 10 nucleotides align to TRBD1. The V segment lost 3 bases and the J segment 5 bases; nucleotides outside the gene matches: 6. Germline V gene sequence: CDR1 DFQATT, CDR2 SNEGSKA (reference sequence). This CDR3 spans 14 amino acids. This CDR3 is CSASVGTGVYGYTF. The CDR3 DNA reads as TGCAGTGCTAGCGTCGGGACAGGGGTTTATGGCTACACCTTC.

V usage is TRBV29-1 and J usage is TRBJ2-7, with TRBD1 identical over 9 bases. Per germline, CDR1 SQVTM and CDR2 ANQGSEA. The ends lost 7 bases at V and 3 bases at J; junction bases unmatched: 13. CDR3 length equals 15 residues. The CDR3 coding sequence is TGCAGCGCCGTAACGAGGGACAGGGCAATCTACGAGCAGTACTTC. Translated: CSAVTRDRAIYEQYF.

The rearrangement joins TRBV4-2 to TRBJ2-2; D perhaps matches TRBD2 (6 bases). V shed 0 bases and J shed 7 bases, with 18 bases lying between them. Per germline, CDR1 LGHNA and CDR2 YNFKEQ. This CDR3 spans 17 amino acids. The DNA for the CDR3 is TGTGCCAGCAGCCAAGACCTGTGGAGGGAGCGGAGCGGGGAGCTGTTTTTT. It codes for CASSQDLWRERSGELFF.

This clonotype showed up just a few times. CDR3 DNA sequence: TGTGCTAGTCCCGGACAGGGACCTCTAAATCAGCCCCAGCATTTT. Translating gives CASPGQGPLNQPQHF. V is TRBV12-5 and J is TRBJ1-5, with 8 bases identical to TRBD1. The CDR3 runs 15 residues. After removal of 8 bases from V and 4 bases from J, the junction contained 10 bases not matched to a gene. The V gene's germline CDR1 is LGHNT and CDR2 FRNRAP.

The chain couples TRBV20-1 to TRBJ2-7; TRBD2 matches 12 bases. V lost 2 bases to trimming and J lost 6 bases; unmatched junction nucleotides: 5. CDR3 length equals 14 residues. Germline assignment: CDR1 DFQATT and CDR2 SNEGSKA (reference sequence). In DNA form, the CDR3 reads TGCAGTGCTAGAAGAGGACTAGCGGGACGCGAGCAGTACTTC. This encodes CSARRGLAGREQYF.

The chain uses TRBV15 and TRBJ2-7, with 8 positions matching TRBD2. Germline trimming cut 1 base from V and 0 bases from J; bases unmatched to any gene: 14. This CDR3 is built from 19 residues. Germline CDR1 and CDR2: LNHNV and YYDKDF (reference sequence). CDR3: CATSRVSSPGGLVSYEQYF. The CDR3 nucleotides read TGTGCCACCAGCAGAGTTTCGTCACCCGGGGGACTAGTCTCCTACGAGCAGTACTTC. Combining the CDR3 with reference TRBV15 and TRBJ2-7 gives the whole variable domain DAMVIQNPRYQVTQFGKPVTLSCSQTLNHNVMYWYQQKSSQAPKLLFHYYDKDFNNEADTPDNFQSRRPNTSFCFLDIRSPGLGDTAMYLCATSRVSSPGGLVSYEQYFGPGTRLTVT.

The rearrangement joins TRBV25-1 to TRBJ1-1, with D maybe TRBD1 (5 bases). CDR1 is MGHDK, CDR2 SYGVNS, per germline. The ends were cut back, 7 bases at V and 11 bases at J, with 14 bases in the middle. The CDR3 runs to 11 residues. Written as DNA, the CDR3 is TGTGCCAGCATTATGGGCGGGGACGCTTTCTTT. Translated: CASIMGGDAFF. Looking up the rest from reference TRBV25-1 and TRBJ1-1 gives the full variable domain: EADIYQTPRYLVIGTGKKITLECSQTMGHDKMYWYQQDPGMELHLIHYSYGVNSTEKGDLSSESTVSRIRTEHFPLTLESARPSHTSQYLCASIMGGDAFFGQGTRLTVV.

This chain uses TRBV12-3 or TRBV12-4 with TRBJ2-1; D uncertain. Trimming took off 6 bases at V and 0 bases at J, with 15 bases between the two ends. CDR3 length: 16 residues. The CDR3 DNA reads TGTGCCAGCAGCCTCGCCCGGATAAGCTCCTACAATGAGCAGTTCTTC. Encoded protein: CASSLARISSYNEQFF.

The CDR3 is CSATSHWPSTDTQYF. CDR3 nucleotide sequence: TGCAGTGCTACCTCCCACTGGCCTAGCACAGATACGCAGTATTTT. J is TRBJ2-3 and V is TRBV20-1; D is ambiguous. Per the germline V gene, CDR1 is DFQATT and CDR2 is SNEGSKA (reference sequence). The CDR3 is made up of 15 amino acids. V lost 4 bases to trimming and J lost 0 bases, with 14 bases between them.

The V gene is TRBV5-1, the J gene TRBJ2-1, with 13 bases fitting TRBD2. Gene TRBJ2-7 matches the end of the DNA better, so the J call may be wrong. Germline V lookup: CDR1 SGHRS, CDR2 YFSETQ. This CDR3 is 19 amino acids long. CDR3 coding DNA: TGCGCCAGCAGCCCAAGGACTAGCGGGGGCGCGAGCTCCTACAATGAGCAGTACTTC. It specifies CASSPRTSGGASSYNEQYF.

This clonotype was picked up a small number of times. The rearrangement uses TRBV3-1 and TRBJ1-2, with D unresolved. The CDR3 extends over 16 amino acids. CDR1 and CDR2 from the germline V gene are LGHDT and YNNKEL (reference sequence). V dropped 1 base and J dropped 8 bases, with 20 bases sitting between them. CDR3 sequence: CASSQGDSGKYGGYTF. The CDR3 nucleotides read TGTGCCAGCAGCCAAGGAGATTCGGGGAAGTATGGCGGCTACACCTTC.

The chain recombines TRBV7-6 with TRBJ2-5; perhaps D is TRBD1 or TRBD2 (5 bases each). The J call is doubtful: the DNA matches TRBJ2-7 better. Per the germline V gene, CDR1 is SGHVS and CDR2 is FNYEAQ. This CDR3 is built from 13 residues. In DNA form, the CDR3 reads TGTGCCAGCAGCTTATCTAGGGACGACGAGCAGTACTTC. The encoded protein is CASSLSRDDEQYF.

In DNA, the CDR3 is TGCAGTGCTGGACAGGGTGGCTACACCTTC. The encoded protein is CSAGQGGYTF. The rearrangement links TRBV20-1 to TRBJ1-2, with 8 bases aligning to TRBD1. CDR3 length: 10 amino acids. CDR1 DFQATT and CDR2 SNEGSKA come from the germline V gene (reference sequence). V shed 5 bases, J shed 7 bases, and the junction held 0 bases outside the gene matches.

The rearrangement uses TRBV5-8 and TRBJ1-1, with D hard to call. The V end lost 1 base, the J end lost 3 bases, and 10 bases lay between the germline ends. The CDR3 runs 14 residues. Per germline, CDR1 SGHTS and CDR2 YDEGEE. CDR3 protein: CASSLWGGHTEAFF. DNA for the CDR3: TGTGCCAGCAGCTTGTGGGGTGGGCACACTGAAGCTTTCTTT.

This clonotype has just a few counts. The chain joins TRBV20-1 to TRBJ1-5, with a possible D match to TRBD1 (5 bases). CDR3 length: 14 residues. V was cut by 2 bases and J by 1 base, with 9 bases left in between. Per the germline V gene, CDR1 is DFQATT and CDR2 is SNEGSKA (reference sequence). CDR3 in amino acids: CSARRGMSNQPQHF. The CDR3 bases are TGCAGTGCTAGAAGGGGAATGAGCAATCAGCCCCAGCATTTT.

Only a few counts were recorded for this clonotype. V usage is TRBV14 and J usage is TRBJ2-1, with D tentatively TRBD2 (6 bases). The CDR3 is 16 amino acids. V lost 0 bases and J lost 0, with 9 bases in between. Germline assignment: CDR1 SGHDN and CDR2 FVKESK. The CDR3 nucleotides read TGTGCCAGCAGCCAAGACGCCGGGAGCTCCTACAATGAGCAGTTCTTC. Protein product: CASSQDAGSSYNEQFF.

The chain employs TRBV6-5 and TRBJ1-5; no clear D gene. Germline lookup yields CDR1 MNHEY and CDR2 SVGAGI. V was cut by 6 bases and J by 3 bases, with 12 bases left in between. The CDR3 spans 14 residues. For the CDR3, the DNA is TGTGCCAGCAGCCTACGGAGGGACAATCAGCCCCAGCATTTT. Translating gives CASSLRRDNQPQHF.

This sequence joins TRBV24-1 and TRBJ2-1, with D possibly TRBD2 on 5 matching bases. Looked up from germline, CDR1 is KGHDR and CDR2 is SFDVKD. Trimming left V 4 bases short and J 13 bases short, with 19 bases between. This CDR3 region has 14 residues. The CDR3 here is CATSDPEVVETQFF. The CDR3 DNA reads TGTGCCACCAGTGACCCGGAGGTGGTGGAGACCCAGTTCTTC.

The chain combines TRBV28 with TRBJ2-1, with 8 bases that match TRBD1. Looked up from germline, CDR1 is MDHEN and CDR2 is SYDVKM. This CDR3 comprises 15 residues. V gave up 2 bases and J gave up 6 bases; unmatched junction bases: 6. This CDR3 is CASSLGGGQGNEQFF. DNA of the CDR3: TGTGCCAGCAGTTTAGGGGGCGGACAGGGCAATGAGCAGTTCTTC.